Listed here is a single TCR beta chain. These data originate in a study of blood T cell repertoires in COVID-19. The study counted Cohort 3 donors as recovered given two negative PCRs, clearance, or symptom resolution. Trimming cost V 0 bases and J 3 bases; bases outside gene matches: 4. The CDR3 covers 16 residues. CDR1 is LGHNT and CDR2 is FRNRAP in the germline V gene. Assay used: immunoSEQ multiplex PCR; TCRdb lists only in-frame clones, some missing. This table holds a few hundred thousand clones, more than 75% found once. The source material was PBMCs or T cells enriched from blood (not recorded which). J is TRBJ1-1 and V is TRBV12-5; TRBD1 aligns across 10 bases. The source is a woman aged 18-29 years who had recovered from COVID-19. CDR3 amino acids: CASGLVRTGGYTEAFF. Written as DNA, the CDR3 is TGTGCTAGTGGTTTGGTACGGACAGGGGGTTACACTGAAGCTTTCTTT.